This T cell receptor (beta chain) was found in a study of blood T cell repertoires in COVID-19. The repertoire was sequenced with immunoSEQ multiplex PCR; TCRdb's copy has only in-frame clones and lacks some. The sample includes approximately 250,000 clones, 80% to 90% of them seen just once. Looked up from germline, CDR1 is LNHNV and CDR2 is YYDKDF (reference sequence). V gave up 1 base and J gave up 4 bases, with 13 bases separating them. The CDR3 runs to 15 residues. The clonotype comes from a man aged 30 to 39 who had recovered from COVID-19. The rearrangement links TRBV15 to TRBJ1-2; D perhaps matches TRBD1 (6 bases). The sample taken for sequencing was peripheral blood. CDR3 loop: CATSRGEGGTYGYTF. The DNA of the CDR3 is TGTGCCACCAGCAGAGGGGAGGGGGGGACCTATGGCTACACCTTC. Using reference TRBV15 and TRBJ1-2 for the parts outside the CDR3, the full variable domain is DAMVIQNPRYQVTQFGKPVTLSCSQTLNHNVMYWYQQKSSQAPKLLFHYYDKDFNNEADTPDNFQSRRPNTSFCFLDIRSPGLGDTAMYLCATSRGEGGTYGYTFGSGTRLTVV.